What follows describes a single TCR beta chain. Its cognate antigen is unknown. Germline assignment: CDR1 SGHDN and CDR2 FVKESK. The V end lost 4 bases, the J end lost 7 bases, and 23 bases lay between the germline ends. The CDR3 extends over 16 amino acids. This sample stems from a study of post-analysis software for immune sequencing data. Findings and caveats of the study: Five or six TRBV segments, TRBV5-6, TRBV5-1 and TRBV20-1 among them, were found more frequent in patients than controls.

The authors incorporated unique molecular identifiers into the TCR beta cDNA libraries. MiXCR, run by TCRdb on the PCR reads, gives a single entry per CDR3 protein. The sample lists about 820,000 distinct CDR3 sequences, roughly 50% occurring once. The receptor was derived from a girl between 10 and 17 years old with multiple sclerosis. The sample consisted of blood. The chain has TRBV14 and TRBJ2-7, with D possibly matching TRBD2 (6 bases). The CDR3 DNA follows: TGTGCCAGCAGCCCCCTAGGGACTTTGCCCTACAATGAGCAGTACTTC. Translated: CASSPLGTLPYNEQYF.